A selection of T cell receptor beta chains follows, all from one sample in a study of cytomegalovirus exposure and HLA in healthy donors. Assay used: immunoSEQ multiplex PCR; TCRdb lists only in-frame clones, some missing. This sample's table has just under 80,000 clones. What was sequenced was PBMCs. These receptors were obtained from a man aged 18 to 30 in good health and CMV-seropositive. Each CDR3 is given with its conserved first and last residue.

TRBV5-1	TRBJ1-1	CASSLAQGTGTEAFF
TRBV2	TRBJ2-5	CASSPNSDREETQYF
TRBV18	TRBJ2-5	CASSPQGREGQYF
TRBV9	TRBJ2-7	CASSVDTILGGSGSSYEQYF
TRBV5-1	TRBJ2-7	CASSSGQGFSYEQYF
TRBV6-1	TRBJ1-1	CASTDQGPTEAFF
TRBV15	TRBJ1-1	CATSRRWQADEAFF
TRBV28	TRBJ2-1	CASSLGRGGSYNEQFF
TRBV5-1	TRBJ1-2	CASSLKGQLPNYGYTF
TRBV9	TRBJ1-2	CASSEETGGYDGYTF
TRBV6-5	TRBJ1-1	CASSYSAGPEAFF
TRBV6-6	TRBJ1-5	CATGGYNQPQHF
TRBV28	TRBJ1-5	CASSAPGTQGRPQHF
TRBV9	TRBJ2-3	CASSVAPLEDTQYF
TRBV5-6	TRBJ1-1	CASSWGTETEAFF
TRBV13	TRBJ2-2	CASSILTVNTGELFF
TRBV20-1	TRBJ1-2	CSARVGEGYTF
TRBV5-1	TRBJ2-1	CASSLQGLGNEQFF
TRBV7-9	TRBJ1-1	CASSPSSGTAPTEAFF
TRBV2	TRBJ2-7	CASSEGGHYEQYF
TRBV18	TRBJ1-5	CASSPTGVQPQHF
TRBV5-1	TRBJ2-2	CASSWLAGANTGELFF
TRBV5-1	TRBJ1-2	CASALDSGYGYTF
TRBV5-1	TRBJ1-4	CASSPGGSPGPEKLFF
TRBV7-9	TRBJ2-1	CASSLLPAGTLNEQFF
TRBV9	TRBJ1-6	CASSVEGGLNSPLHF
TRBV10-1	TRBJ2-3	CASSEQGSTDTQYF
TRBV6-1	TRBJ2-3	CASSEGSGGADTQYF
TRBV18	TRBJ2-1	CASSPKDRTSINEQFF
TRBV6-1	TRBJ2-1	CASSPRGGKGNEQFF
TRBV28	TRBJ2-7	CASSSGVLPYEQYF
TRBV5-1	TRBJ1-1	CASSLDLQGVTFF